This passage covers 10 T cell receptor beta chains from one sample sequenced in a study of T cell repertoires in cytomegalovirus infection. MiXCR was run by TCRdb on the reads, yielding one entry per CDR3 protein. The table lists about 920,000 distinct CDR3 sequences, approximately 31% of them singletons. Antigens for these TCRs are unknown. The source material was cultured CD8+ T cells from PBMCs, sampled from culture after CMV antigen stimulation. The receptors stem from a human donor in good health (CMV status not recorded). Some clones in this sample may be carry-over from other donors' samples.

In nucleotides, the CDR3 is TGTGCCAGCAGTTACTCCGGACAGGGGGCGGTTGGTCAGCCCCAGCATTTT. It is translated as CASSYSGQGAVGQPQHF. The chain joins TRBV6-5 to TRBJ1-5, with 11 bases identical to TRBD1. The CDR3 totals 17 residues. The V and J ends lost 0 bases and 6 bases, in that order; junction bases with no gene match: 7. Germline V gives CDR1 MNHEY, CDR2 SVGAGI.

In its sample, this clonotype was seen a few times. This chain joins TRBV6-1 and TRBJ1-5; D uncertain. The V gene lost 3 bases and the J gene lost 9 bases, with 6 bases spanning the gap. Germline V gene sequence: CDR1 MNHNS, CDR2 SASEGT. The CDR3 runs 11 residues. The CDR3 region is CASSDLMPQHF. For the CDR3, the DNA is TGTGCCAGCAGTGATCTTATGCCCCAGCATTTT.

There are a few counts of this clonotype. V gene TRBV25-1 combines with J gene TRBJ1-1; perhaps TRBD1 as D (5 bases). CDR1 MGHDK and CDR2 SYGVNS come from the germline V gene. The CDR3 runs 16 residues. The ends were cut back, 4 bases at V and 1 base at J, with 16 bases in the middle. This CDR3 reads CASSGLDTLGNTEAFF. CDR3 DNA sequence: TGTGCCAGCAGTGGGCTGGACACCCTAGGGAACACTGAAGCTTTCTTT.

In this sample, this clonotype turned up a few times. CDR3 sequence: CASSPLDRVVTDTQYF. In DNA, the CDR3 is TGTGCCAGCAGTCCGTTGGACAGGGTTGTCACAGATACGCAGTATTTT. The chain has TRBV27 and TRBJ2-3; 8 positions agree with TRBD1. V gave up 5 bases and J gave up 2 bases; unmatched junction bases: 9. CDR3 size: 16 residues. Per germline, CDR1 MNHEY and CDR2 SMNVEV (reference sequence).

The genes are TRBV19 and TRBJ2-2; D remains ambiguous. The CDR3 consists of 13 residues. Trimming left V 1 base short and J 7 bases short, with 7 bases between. The germline V gene encodes CDR1 LNHDA and CDR2 SQIVND (reference sequence). Here the CDR3 DNA reads TGTGCCAGTAGTATAGCGAGCATCGGGGAGCTGTTTTTT. Amino acids: CASSIASIGELFF.

In this sample, this clonotype turned up a few times. The chain joins TRBV10-2 to TRBJ1-1; TRBD1 is a possible D gene (5 bases). Trimming took 8 bases from V and 4 from J, leaving 14 bases between them. The germline gives CDR1 WSHSY, CDR2 SAAADI. The CDR3 covers 13 residues. CDR3 nucleotides: TGCGCCAGCGAAATCGGGGGGGGCACTGAAGCTTTCTTT. This codes for CASEIGGGTEAFF.

V usage is TRBV7-6 and J usage is TRBJ2-5, with D hard to call. Trimming cost V 1 base and J 4 bases, with 7 bases left between them. Looked up from germline, CDR1 is SGHVS and CDR2 is FNYEAQ. The CDR3 runs to 13 residues. The CDR3 DNA reads TGTGCCAGCAGCTTAGACGTCTCAGAGACCCAGTACTTC. Amino acids: CASSLDVSETQYF.

In the case of this clonotype: A read error may account for a junction end that differs from germline. The V gene is TRBV19, the J gene TRBJ2-5; the D gene could be TRBD1 or TRBD2 (5 bases each). Germline V gene lookup returns CDR1 LNHDA and CDR2 SQIVND (reference sequence). CDR3 length equals 13 residues. The CDR3 DNA reads as TGTGTCAGTAGTCGAGGGGCCCAAGAGACCCAGTACTTC. This sequence encodes CVSSRGAQETQYF. Variable domain in full (rest from reference TRBV19 and TRBJ2-5): DGGITQSPKYLFRKEGQNVTLSCEQNLNHDAMYWYRQDPGQGLRLIYYSQIVNDFQKGDIAEGYSVSREKKESFPLTVTSAQKNPTAFYLCVSSRGAQETQYFGPGTRLLVL.

This sequence joins TRBV5-5 and TRBJ1-6, with 8 nucleotides matching TRBD1. The J segment lost 7 bases and the V segment lost 0 bases, leaving 9 bases of the junction unmatched. The CDR3 sequence is 17 residues long. Germline V lookup: CDR1 SGHKS, CDR2 YYEKEE (reference sequence). The CDR3 loop reads CASSLGGQVGDNSPLHF. CDR3 DNA: TGTGCCAGCAGCTTGGGGGGACAGGTAGGGGACAATTCACCCCTCCACTTT.

The rearrangement joins TRBV7-4 to TRBJ2-1; unclear D gene. V was clipped by 3 bases and J by 6 bases, with 15 bases between them. The CDR3 spans 15 residues. Germline V CDR1 and CDR2: SGHVT, SQSDAQ. CDR3 nucleotides: TGTGCCAGCAGCTTGTTGCAGATAATAATCAATGAGCAGTTCTTC. As protein: CASSLLQIIINEQFF.